This entry concerns a single T cell receptor beta chain. Its cognate antigen has yet to be identified. Base qualities are missing; no much larger clone stands one base away. In total, approximately 690 healthy bone marrow donors made up the cohort. At the time of sampling, all cohort members were nominally healthy, though unrecorded immune exposures were likely present. The donor was CMV seronegative and was included in the group of 352 seronegative cohort members. Every donor gave a peripheral blood sample, and the peripheral blood mononuclear cells from that sample were used for TCR beta sequencing. Genomic DNA extraction from the blood cell samples was performed with the Qiagen DNeasy Blood Extraction Kit. The data are from a study of cytomegalovirus exposure and HLA in healthy donors (dated by TCRdb to 2017 to 2019). For the wider study: In an earlier analysis of under 600 of the donors, around 290 Gb of sequence data and 120 million or so unique TCR beta sequences from 180 million or so T cells were reported. An early release that covered roughly 600 HLA-typed donors contained about 300 gigabases of sequencing data and tens of millions of unique TCR sequences. Of the 300 to 450 genotyped donors, roughly 85% fell in the genetic ancestry cluster associated with self-reported Caucasian donors. The study aimed to test whether cataloging public T cell receptors could reveal signatures of past pathogen exposure. The study profiled the T cell repertoires of fewer than 850 subjects by immunosequencing and related them to cytomegalovirus serostatus. Along with the approximately 650-subject first cohort, a separate validation cohort of 120 different subjects was used. High-throughput TCR immunosequencing, statistical association of individual TCRs with disease status, and machine learning were combined to predict cytomegalovirus infection status. In a later analysis, previously published TCR beta repertoires from 550 to 750 donors were re-analyzed and high-resolution HLA genotyping was added so that TCR occurrence patterns could be studied. In the later analysis, no new phenotypic data were used to find candidate immune exposures; instead, reliance was placed on TCR beta sequences and their occurrence across donors. An earlier analysis of 587 of the donors applied high-throughput TCR beta sequencing to assess whether each TCR beta V gene segment acted as functional or pseudogenic. Alongside the repertoire data, information on donor age, sex, ethnicity and CMV serostatus was compiled. A later genetic analysis used genome-wide SNP genotypes for about 60% of the roughly 700 donors, treating that subset as a discovery cohort. Every discovery cohort repertoire had been produced on one sequencing platform. Both class I and class II loci were covered by HLA typing, at four-digit resolution. Typing coverage varied by locus: roughly 620-630 donors for A, B, C, DRB1 and DQB1; roughly 510 for DQA1; about 570 for DPA1; around 490 for DPB1. Five DR-DQ haplotypes were handled as single units for association and clustering, since linkage in the cohort was strong. On average, around 240,000 unique TCR beta nucleotide sequences were sequenced per donor among 350 to 400 genotyped donors of the cohort, with 15% to 20% of those sequences being non-productive. Beyond this particular receptor, the publication reports: In vitro tests confirmed that three of the cytomegalovirus-associated TCR beta chains recognize cytomegalovirus antigens. CMV serostatus was the only immune exposure information available for the cohort. Some IMGT-functional V segments, including TRBV6-2 and TRBV6-3, could not be told apart with the 87-base-pair reads, so those segments were excluded. A further reported finding was that TCR beta sequences accurately predicted the HLA-A and HLA-B alleles for most subjects in the first cohort. Compared with equally common non-associated chains, HLA-associated TCR beta chains in a later analysis were more clonally expanded and had lower generation probabilities. Most TCR sequences were observed very rarely across donors, whereas some public TCRs were present in many individuals. The presence/absence analyses assumed that sequencing depth was roughly uniform across donors, and that assumption may not be true. An association between a missense DCLRE1C variant and V-gene and J-gene trimming of TCR beta chains was found in a later genetic analysis and replicated in an independent cohort. It was suggested by the authors that the approach could potentially be generalized to other disease states and immunological phenotypes. The study listed 164 TCR beta chains as associated with cytomegalovirus. According to a later analysis, most CMV-associated TCR beta chains appeared to be HLA-restricted, and the HLA associations seemed to be driven largely by CMV exposure. In an earlier analysis of some 540 of the donors, most TCR beta V segments appeared in productive rearrangements about 87% or about 30% of the time, broadly matching IMGT annotations. According to a later genetic analysis, donors in an Asian-associated ancestry cluster had fewer N-insertions in productive TCRs than the roughly 700-donor mean. In this cohort, only TCR beta chains were sequenced, and detectable features were limited by the absence of alpha or paired-chain data. Correlated functional status among segregating V segments might reflect linkage disequilibrium, but an unknown experimental factor could not be ruled out. A cluster of highly shared sequence variants was judged likely to represent a technical artifact of the sequencing pipeline. In a later analysis, several top co-occurrence clusters were reported to appear linked to parvovirus B19, influenza, CMV and Epstein-Barr virus. Assigning TCR associations to individual alleles was difficult when HLA alleles, especially DR and DQ, strongly co-occurred. HLA typing was unavailable for some donors at each locus, so association tests used only the typed subset. In a later analysis, the rate of TCR association differed among HLA loci, with DRB1 alleles having the most associated TCRs and HLA-C alleles having the fewest. The classifier was reported to diagnose cytomegalovirus status with high specificity and sensitivity in both the original cohort and the validation cohort. Because counts were too low, some 17 rarely observed V segments, including chromosome 9 orphons, were excluded from the earlier analysis of 587 of the donors. In a later analysis, 16,951 TCR beta sequences were associated with specific HLA alleles at a false discovery rate of 0.05.

The CDR3 has 11 amino acids, counting the end cysteine and phenylalanine. The sequence is cut down to CDR3 DNA, 33 bases in frame from base 1. CDR1 and CDR2, per the germline V gene, are SQVTM and ANQGSEA. V and J lose 8 bases and 5 bases, and a span of 12 bases separates them. Preparation of the library involved the immunoSEQ multiplex PCR assay. A mixture of 60 forward primers for TCR Vbeta segments and 13 reverse primers for TCR Jbeta segments was used in the multiplex PCR. Amplification of the CDR3 region of rearranged TCR beta genes was performed with a multiplex PCR assay on genomic DNA. The Illumina HiSeq System was used to sequence the amplified TCR beta libraries as 87-base-pair reads. Per the original workflow: A later analysis counted about 82 million unique TCR beta chains across the 500 to 850 repertoires, and 10 million to 12 million of these chains were shared by at least two donors. To remove PCR and sequencing errors, raw reads were error-corrected and collapsed into unique sequences using a nearest-neighbor algorithm that merged closely related sequences. To assign V, D and J gene segments, CDR3 sequences were aligned to IMGT reference sequences. For a sequence to be retained, a match of at least six nucleotides was required to both a V gene segment and a J gene segment. Rearrangements were classified as productive when the CDR3 lacked stop codons and remained in frame with V and J, and all other rearrangements were classified as non-productive. CDR3 was defined according to IMGT convention as the region running from the second conserved V-encoded cysteine to the conserved J-encoded phenylalanine. Sequences without an unambiguous match to a single V gene segment were excluded from the earlier analysis of 587 of the donors. An earlier analysis of a few hundred of the donors classified V segments as functional when productive rearrangements were above 56.7% and as segregating when the standard deviation between donors was above 5%. A statistical classification framework was built for diagnosing cytomegalovirus status from the catalog of TCR beta chain sequences. In a later analysis, TCR nucleotide sequences were compared against IMGT/GENE-DB human TR gene sequences so that V and J genes could be assigned. The TCRdist pipeline was used in a later analysis to assign CDR3 sequences and most-parsimonious VDJ recombination scenarios. In a later analysis, every TCR beta chain was defined by the combination of its CDR3 amino acid sequence and its V-gene family, and reads without a unique V-gene family were dropped. To address suspected cross-contamination and a sequencing artifact, a later analysis removed 550 to 750 highly shared, low-generation-probability nucleotide sequences. For each public chain, a later analysis derived a clonal expansion index from normalized ranks of inferred template counts within each repertoire. In a later analysis, generation probabilities were computed using a VDJ recombination model fitted to out-of-frame rearrangements, and the results were checked against IGoR. In a later analysis, hypergeometric tests were used to score TCR-TCR, TCR-HLA and TCR-CMV co-occurrence, with a repertoire-size bias correction applied to TCR pairs. In a later analysis, false discovery rates were estimated by permuting HLA or CMV assignments 20 times. In a later analysis, co-occurring TCRs were grouped using DBSCAN, with TCRdist sequence similarity added in when clustering inside HLA-allele-positive subsets. Repertoires with fewer than 30,000 or more than 120,000 public chains were left out of co-occurrence clustering, as were about 5 repertoires with anomalous nucleotide sharing. TCRdb provides this immuneACCESS table in a form limited to in-frame rearrangements. Some clones are lacking; in checked studies, under half of them reflect an unresolved V gene, and why the rest are absent is not known. V and J calls and clone size come straight from that table; D and trimming were deduced from the DNA. This sample comprises over 100,000 clones, 66% of them detected only once. Less than 2% of the sample is held by the ten biggest clonotypes.

The clonotype was recovered from a man aged 18 to 29 in good health and CMV-seronegative. This chain joins TRBV29-1 to TRBJ2-5; a weak D assignment points to TRBD2 (5 bases agree). Material for sequencing was PBMCs. The CDR3: CSIFGVETQYF. The base sequence is TGCAGCATATTCGGGGTTGAGACCCAGTACTTC.